Shown below are 18 T cell receptor beta chains from a single sample sequenced in a study of shared T cell receptors in the human thymus. Produced via immunoSEQ multiplex PCR; TCRdb's table is partial and in-frame only. The sample yields about 540,000 clones, 70% to 80% seen once. Another study also made use of these data, one on human thymus T cells.

Sequenced sample: thymocytes. These receptor sequences come from a boy younger than two with a congenital heart defect.

The chain joins TRBV30 to TRBJ2-5, with a possible D match to TRBD1 (5 bases). The tail of the sequence fits TRBJ2-7 better, so the J call may be wrong. Germline loops: CDR1 GTSNPN, CDR2 SVGIG (reference sequence). This CDR3 contains 14 residues. CDR3 protein: CAWSVDSDFYEQYF. Here the CDR3 DNA reads TGTGCCTGGAGTGTTGACAGCGACTTCTACGAGCAGTACTTC.

This chain joins TRBV14 and TRBJ1-1, with TRBD1 matching over 7 bases. The CDR3 totals 13 residues. In germline, CDR1 is SGHDN, CDR2 FVKESK. J was trimmed by 4 bases and V by 2 bases; bases with no gene match: 1. The CDR3 nucleotides are TGTGCCAGCAGCCAACAGGGGGTCACTGAAGCTTTCTTT. Translated: CASSQQGVTEAFF.

CDR3 nucleotides: TGTGCCTGGAGTGTTCAGAAAGACCCTCACAGGGGCCCTGGAAACACCATATATTTT. It is translated as CAWSVQKDPHRGPGNTIYF. The chain uses TRBV30 and TRBJ1-3, with TRBD1 matching over 7 bases. Per germline, CDR1 GTSNPN and CDR2 SVGIG (reference sequence). The V and J ends lost 0 bases and 2 bases, in that order; junction bases with no gene match: 16. This CDR3 has 19 amino acids.

The chain employs TRBV6-4 and TRBJ2-3, with TRBD2 matching over 8 bases. Germline assignment: CDR1 MRHNA and CDR2 SNTAGT. The CDR3 contains 15 residues. With V trimmed by 5 bases and J by 2 bases, 6 bases remained unmatched. The chain's CDR3 is CASSRTSGPTDTQYF. In DNA form, the CDR3 reads TGTGCCAGCAGTCGTACTAGCGGACCCACAGATACGCAGTATTTT.

The V call is TRBV9, the J call TRBJ2-1; 8 bases match TRBD2. The V gene end was trimmed by 3 bases and the J gene end by 3 bases; junction bases not matched to a gene: 5. The CDR3 is made up of 15 amino acids. CDR1 and CDR2 from the germline V gene are SGDLS and YYNGEE. The CDR3 DNA follows: TGTGCCAGCAGCGCGACACTAGCGGACTACAATGAGCAGTTCTTC. Its translation: CASSATLADYNEQFF. The full variable domain, with the rest looked up from reference TRBV9 and TRBJ2-1, is DSGVTQTPKHLITATGQRVTLRCSPRSGDLSVYWYQQSLDQGLQFLIQYYNGEERAKGNILERFSAQQFPDLHSELNLSSLELGDSALYFCASSATLADYNEQFFGPGTRLTVL.

This clone was observed once. This chain links TRBV9 with TRBJ1-2; no clear D. The CDR3 runs to 15 residues. CDR1 SGDLS and CDR2 YYNGEE come from the germline V gene. The ends were cut back, 5 bases at V and 4 bases at J, with 18 bases in the middle. CDR3 in DNA: TGTGCCAGCAGTTCAACTTCCGAGGGCCGCTATGGCTACACCTTC. The encoded protein is CASSSTSEGRYGYTF.

This clone was seen a handful of times. The genes are TRBV14 and TRBJ2-5; 10 bases are shared with TRBD2. V shed 1 base and J 2 bases; nucleotides not matched to a gene: 25. Germline CDR1 reads SGHDN; CDR2 reads FVKESK. CDR3 length: 23 residues. The CDR3 here is CASSQGSFRGRLAGATTQETQYF. CDR3 bases: TGTGCCAGCAGCCAAGGCTCCTTCCGGGGGAGGCTAGCGGGAGCCACAACTCAAGAGACCCAGTACTTC. Together with reference TRBV14 and TRBJ2-5, the CDR3 gives the full variable domain: EAGVTQFPSHSVIEKGQTVTLRCDPISGHDNLYWYRRVMGKEIKFLLHFVKESKQDESGMPNNRFLAERTGGTYSTLKVQPAELEDSGVYFCASSQGSFRGRLAGATTQETQYFGPGTRLLVL.

This chain connects TRBV7-9 to TRBJ1-5; maybe TRBD1 (6 bases). The CDR3 totals 17 residues. V gave up 1 base and J gave up 1 base, with 14 bases separating them. Germline V lookup: CDR1 SEHNR, CDR2 FQNEAQ (reference sequence). This chain's CDR3 is CASSLVAGEGSNQPQHF. The CDR3 DNA reads as TGTGCCAGCAGCTTAGTGGCAGGGGAAGGAAGCAATCAGCCCCAGCATTTT.

Only a few counts were recorded for this clone. This chain joins TRBV5-6 and TRBJ2-2, with D unclear. The CDR3 covers 14 residues. V dropped 0 bases and J dropped 1 base, with 4 bases sitting between them. CDR1 and CDR2 (germline): SGHDT, YYEEEE. The CDR3 protein is CASSLGRNTGELFF. CDR3 nucleotide sequence: TGTGCCAGCAGCTTGGGGAGGAACACCGGGGAGCTGTTTTTT.

This CDR3 is CASSQGTSGKVGTDTQYF. The CDR3 nucleotides are TGCGCCAGCAGCCAAGGGACTAGCGGGAAGGTTGGAACAGATACGCAGTATTTT. The chain couples TRBV4-3 to TRBJ2-3, with 12 positions matching TRBD2. Trimming at V came to 1 base and at J to 3 bases, leaving 8 bases not matched to a gene. CDR1 is LGHNA and CDR2 is YSLEER in the germline V gene. The CDR3 loop spans 18 amino acids.

The chain combines TRBV29-1 with TRBJ1-1; 7 bases align to TRBD1. This CDR3 region has 19 residues. Germline V gene data show CDR1 as SQVTM and CDR2 as ANQGSEA. The CDR3 region is CTDEPIWVAGGKGNTEAFF. In DNA form, the CDR3 reads TGCACCGACGAACCAATTTGGGTGGCAGGGGGAAAAGGAAACACTGAAGCTTTCTTT.

The J gene is TRBJ2-5, the V gene TRBV30, with D possibly being TRBD1 (5 bases). The CDR3 consists of 14 residues. Germline-derived CDR1 and CDR2 are GTSNPN and SVGIG (reference sequence). Trimming took off 0 bases at V and 5 bases at J, with 13 bases between the two ends. DNA for the CDR3: TGTGCCTGGAGTGTGGCAGGGTCTGGGGAGACCCAGTACTTC. This gives the protein CAWSVAGSGETQYF.

The J gene is TRBJ1-2, the V gene TRBV6-5; 8 positions match TRBD1. The germline gives CDR1 MNHEY, CDR2 SVGAGI. CDR3 length equals 15 residues. The junction had 8 bases not matched to a gene; V was cut back by 6 bases and J by 2 bases. CDR3 in amino acids: CASSRTGTLNYGYTF. For the CDR3, the DNA is TGTGCCAGCAGCCGGACAGGGACCCTCAACTATGGCTACACCTTC.

This clone has only one observation. The CDR3 bases are TGTGCCTGGAGTGGGGAGACCATCTTCTCCTACGAGCAGTACTTC. Amino acid sequence: CAWSGETIFSYEQYF. This chain joins TRBV30 and TRBJ2-7, with D possibly being TRBD2 (5 bases). The CDR3 has 15 residues. Germline V lookup: CDR1 GTSNPN, CDR2 SVGIG (reference sequence). V was cut by 1 base and J by 0 bases, with 13 bases left in between.

This clone was detected a few times. The chain joins TRBV5-4 to TRBJ2-5; TRBD1 agrees at 11 bases. V dropped 4 bases and J dropped 7; count of bases not matched to a gene: 15. CDR3 size: 17 residues. From germline, CDR1 is SGHNT and CDR2 YYREEE (reference sequence). The CDR3, as DNA: TGTGCCAGCAGCGACGGGACAGGGGGATATCACGCGGGGACCCAGTACTTC. Protein product: CASSDGTGGYHAGTQYF.

The chain links TRBV4-3 to TRBJ2-2; 7 nucleotides agree with TRBD2. The J segment lost 7 bases and the V segment lost 2 bases, leaving 16 bases of the junction unmatched. The CDR3 contains 18 residues. Germline CDR1 is LGHNA and CDR2 is YSLEER. CDR3 in DNA: TGCGCCAGCAGCCAACTCGCAGTTGGGGGAGGGTTTAACGGGGAGCTGTTTTTT. This codes for CASSQLAVGGGFNGELFF.

V gene TRBV4-3 combines with J gene TRBJ2-1; TRBD2 agrees at 8 bases. CDR3 length: 16 amino acids. Germline assignment: CDR1 LGHNA and CDR2 YSLEER. After removal of 0 bases from V and 9 bases from J, the junction contained 10 bases not matched to a gene. CDR3 sequence reads: CASSQDSGGPRGEQFF. Written as DNA, the CDR3 is TGCGCCAGCAGCCAAGATTCGGGAGGGCCGAGGGGTGAGCAGTTCTTC.

The chain recombines TRBV15 with TRBJ2-5; perhaps TRBD1 as D (7 bases). Between the trimmed V and J ends, which lost 0 bases and 5 bases, there was a span of 16 bases. Germline CDR1 LNHNV, CDR2 YYDKDF (reference sequence). CDR3 length: 16 amino acids. The CDR3 is CATSRDWTGGGETQYF. Written as DNA, the CDR3 is TGTGCCACCAGCAGAGATTGGACAGGAGGGGGGGAGACCCAGTACTTC.